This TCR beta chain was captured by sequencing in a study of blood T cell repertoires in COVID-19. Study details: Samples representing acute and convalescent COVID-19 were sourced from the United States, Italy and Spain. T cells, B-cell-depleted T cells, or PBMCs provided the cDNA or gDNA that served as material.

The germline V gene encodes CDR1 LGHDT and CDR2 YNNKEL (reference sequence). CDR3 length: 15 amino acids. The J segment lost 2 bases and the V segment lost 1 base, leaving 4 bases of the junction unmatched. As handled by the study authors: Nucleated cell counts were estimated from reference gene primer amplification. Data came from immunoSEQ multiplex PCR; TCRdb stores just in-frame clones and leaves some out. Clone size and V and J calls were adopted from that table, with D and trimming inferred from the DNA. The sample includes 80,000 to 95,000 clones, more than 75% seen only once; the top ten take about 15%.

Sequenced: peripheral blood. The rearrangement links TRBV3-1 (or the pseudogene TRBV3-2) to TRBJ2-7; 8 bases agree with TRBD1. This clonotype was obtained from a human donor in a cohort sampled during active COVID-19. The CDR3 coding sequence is TGTGCCAGCAGCCAAGGGACAGGGACCCCCTACGAGCAGTACTTC. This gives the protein CASSQGTGTPYEQYF.